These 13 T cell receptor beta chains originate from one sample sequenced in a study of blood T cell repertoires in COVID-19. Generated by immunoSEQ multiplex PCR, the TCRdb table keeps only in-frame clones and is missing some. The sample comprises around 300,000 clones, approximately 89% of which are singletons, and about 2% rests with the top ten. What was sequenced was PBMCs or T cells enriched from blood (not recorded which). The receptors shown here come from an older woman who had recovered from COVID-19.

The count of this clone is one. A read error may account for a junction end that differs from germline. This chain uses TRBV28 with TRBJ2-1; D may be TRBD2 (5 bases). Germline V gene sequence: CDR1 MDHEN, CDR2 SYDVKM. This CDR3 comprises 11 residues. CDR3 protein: CASSDYYEQFF. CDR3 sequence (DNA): TGTGCCAGCAGCGACTACTATGAGCAGTTCTTC.

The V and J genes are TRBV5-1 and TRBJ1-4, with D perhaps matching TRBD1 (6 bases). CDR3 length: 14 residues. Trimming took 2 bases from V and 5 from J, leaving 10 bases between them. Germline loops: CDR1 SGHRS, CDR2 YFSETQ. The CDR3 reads CASSLIQGNEKLFF. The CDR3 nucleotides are TGCGCCAGCAGCTTAATACAGGGAAATGAAAAACTGTTTTTT.

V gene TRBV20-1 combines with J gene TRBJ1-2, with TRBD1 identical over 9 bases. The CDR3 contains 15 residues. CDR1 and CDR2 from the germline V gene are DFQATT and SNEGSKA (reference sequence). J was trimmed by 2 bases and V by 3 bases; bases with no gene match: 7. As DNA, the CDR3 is TGCAGTGCTAGTGTATATGGGACAGGGAACTATGGCTACACCTTC. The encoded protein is CSASVYGTGNYGYTF.

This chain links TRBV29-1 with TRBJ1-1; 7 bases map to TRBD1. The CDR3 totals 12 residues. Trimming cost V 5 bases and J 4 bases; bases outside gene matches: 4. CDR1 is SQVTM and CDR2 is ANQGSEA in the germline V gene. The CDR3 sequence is CSVHPGGTEAFF. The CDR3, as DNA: TGCAGCGTTCATCCAGGGGGCACTGAAGCTTTCTTT.

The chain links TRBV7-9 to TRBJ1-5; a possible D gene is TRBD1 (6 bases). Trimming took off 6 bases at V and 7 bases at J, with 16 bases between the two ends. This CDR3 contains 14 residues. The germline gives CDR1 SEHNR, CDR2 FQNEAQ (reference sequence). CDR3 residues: CASSSWTAGQPQHF. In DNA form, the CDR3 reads TGTGCCAGCAGTTCTTGGACAGCGGGGCAGCCCCAGCATTTT.

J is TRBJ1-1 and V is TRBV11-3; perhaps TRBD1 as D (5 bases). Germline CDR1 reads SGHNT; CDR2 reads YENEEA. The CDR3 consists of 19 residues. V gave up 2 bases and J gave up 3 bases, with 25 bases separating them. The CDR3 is CASSLYARPAGGRDTEAFF. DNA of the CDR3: TGTGCCAGCAGCTTATACGCCCGCCCGGCCGGGGGAAGGGACACTGAAGCTTTCTTT.

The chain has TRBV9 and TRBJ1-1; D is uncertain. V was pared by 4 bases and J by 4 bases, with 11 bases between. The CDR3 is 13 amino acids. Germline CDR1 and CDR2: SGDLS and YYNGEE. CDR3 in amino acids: CASSPPWSTEAFF. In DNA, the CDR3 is TGTGCCAGCAGCCCACCTTGGAGCACTGAAGCTTTCTTT.

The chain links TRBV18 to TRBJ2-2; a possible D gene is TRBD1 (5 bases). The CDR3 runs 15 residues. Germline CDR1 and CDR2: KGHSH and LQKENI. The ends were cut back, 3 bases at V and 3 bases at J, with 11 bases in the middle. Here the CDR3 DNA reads TGTGCCAGCTCACCTATCAGGGCGGACACCGGGGAGCTGTTTTTT. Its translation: CASSPIRADTGELFF.

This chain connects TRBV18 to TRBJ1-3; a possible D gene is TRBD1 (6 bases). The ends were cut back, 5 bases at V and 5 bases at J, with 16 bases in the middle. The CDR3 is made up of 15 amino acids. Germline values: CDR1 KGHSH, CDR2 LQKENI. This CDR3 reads CASSRGTDYRNTIYF. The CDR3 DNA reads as TGTGCCAGCTCAAGGGGGACCGACTATAGAAACACCATATATTTT.

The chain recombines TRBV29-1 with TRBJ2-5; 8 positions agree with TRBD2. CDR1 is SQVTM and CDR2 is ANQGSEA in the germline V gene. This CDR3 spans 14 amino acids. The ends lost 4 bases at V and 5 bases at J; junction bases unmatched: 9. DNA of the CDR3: TGCAGCGTTGGCCCGGGAGGGCCGGGGGAGACCCAGTACTTC. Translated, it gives CSVGPGGPGETQYF.

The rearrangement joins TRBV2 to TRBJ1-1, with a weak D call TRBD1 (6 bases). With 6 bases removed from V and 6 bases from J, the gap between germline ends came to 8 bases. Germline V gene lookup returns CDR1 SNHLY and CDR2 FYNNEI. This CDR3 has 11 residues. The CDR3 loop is CASSGQPEAFF. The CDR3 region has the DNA TGTGCCAGCAGCGGACAGCCTGAAGCTTTCTTT.

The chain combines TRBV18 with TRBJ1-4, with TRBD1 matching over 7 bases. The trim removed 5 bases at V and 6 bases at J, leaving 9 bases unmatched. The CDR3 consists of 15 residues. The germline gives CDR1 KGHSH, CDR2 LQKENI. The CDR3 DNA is TGTGCCAGCTCAGCCACAGGGGCGAGTTATGAAAAACTGTTTTTT. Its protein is CASSATGASYEKLFF.

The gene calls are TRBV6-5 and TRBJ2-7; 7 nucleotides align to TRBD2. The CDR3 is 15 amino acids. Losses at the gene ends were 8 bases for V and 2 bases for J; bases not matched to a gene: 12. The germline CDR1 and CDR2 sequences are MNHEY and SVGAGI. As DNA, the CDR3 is TGTGCCAGCGCCTTTGTGGGTGGGGGGGCCTACGAGCAGTACTTC. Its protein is CASAFVGGGAYEQYF.